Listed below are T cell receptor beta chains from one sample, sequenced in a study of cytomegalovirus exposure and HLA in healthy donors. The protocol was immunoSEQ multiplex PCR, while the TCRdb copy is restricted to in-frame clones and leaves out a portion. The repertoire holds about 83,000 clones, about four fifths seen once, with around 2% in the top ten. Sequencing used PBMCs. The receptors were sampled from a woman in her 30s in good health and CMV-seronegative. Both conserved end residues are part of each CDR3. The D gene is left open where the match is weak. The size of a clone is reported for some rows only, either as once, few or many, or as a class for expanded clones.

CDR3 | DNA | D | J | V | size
CASSSEYGNEQFF | TGTGCCAGCAGCTCCGAATACGGCAATGAGCAGTTCTTC | NA | TRBJ2-1 | TRBV11-3 | NA
CASSLPVIPDTQYF | TGTGCCAGCAGTTTACCAGTGATTCCAGATACGCAGTATTTT | NA | TRBJ2-3 | TRBV28 | few
CASSVSLGTSGEETQYF | TGTGCCAGCAGCGTTTCTCTTGGGACTAGCGGGGAAGAGACCCAGTACTTC | TRBD2 | TRBJ2-5 | TRBV9 | NA
CASNPLAGVTGELFF | TGTGCCAGCAACCCGCTAGCGGGAGTTACCGGGGAGCTGTTTTTT | TRBD2 | TRBJ2-2 | TRBV7-6 | NA
CASSQGGLLLETQYF | TGTGCCAGCAGCCAAGGGGGCTTGCTTTTAGAGACCCAGTACTTC | NA | TRBJ2-5 | TRBV14 | NA
CASSWAGQGIDEQYF | TGCGCCAGCAGCTGGGCGGGACAGGGGATCGACGAGCAGTACTTC | TRBD1 | TRBJ2-7 | TRBV5-1 | NA
CASSPGQGDYGYTF | TGTGCCAGTAGTCCCGGACAGGGGGACTATGGCTACACCTTC | TRBD1 | TRBJ1-2 | TRBV19 | few
CASSSVRGNCFF | TGTGCCAGCAGTTCAGTCCGAGGGAATTGTTTCTTC | NA | TRBJ2-1 | TRBV28 | NA
CASSPVGGYRETQYF | TGTGCCAGCAGCCCCGTCGGGGGATACAGGGAGACCCAGTACTTC | NA | TRBJ2-5 | TRBV6-5 | NA
CASSLGGVGQGYEQYF | TGCGCCAGCAGCTTGGGAGGGGTGGGACAGGGCTACGAGCAGTACTTC | TRBD1 | TRBJ2-7 | TRBV5-1 | NA
CASRLEGSGANVLTF | TGTGCCAGCAGACTAGAGGGCTCTGGGGCCAACGTCCTGACTTTC | NA | TRBJ2-6 | TRBV2 | NA
CASSIIAGVSYEQYF | TGTGCCAGTAGTATAATCGCGGGAGTGTCCTACGAGCAGTACTTC | TRBD2 | TRBJ2-7 | TRBV19 | NA
CASRDSPTEAFF | TGTGCCAGCAGGGATAGCCCCACTGAAGCTTTCTTT | NA | TRBJ1-1 | TRBV2 | NA
CASSPQNYEQYF | TGTGCCAGCTCACCCCAGAACTACGAGCAGTACTTC | NA | TRBJ2-7 | TRBV18 | NA
CASSRTANTEAFF | TGTGCCAGCAGCCGGACAGCTAACACTGAAGCTTTCTTT | NA | TRBJ1-1 | TRBV7-8 | NA
CASSFRGQGLSATDTEAFF | TGTGCCAGCAGTTTTCGGGGACAGGGTCTATCAGCTACGGACACTGAAGCTTTCTTT | TRBD1 | TRBJ1-1 | TRBV28 | NA
CSVVRGSYEQYF | TGCAGCGTTGTCCGGGGGAGCTACGAGCAGTACTTC | NA | TRBJ2-7 | TRBV29-1 | NA
CASSQDTGSTGNYGYTF | TGCGCCAGCAGCCAAGACACCGGGTCAACCGGGAACTATGGCTACACCTTC | NA | TRBJ1-2 | TRBV4-3 | NA
CTSSQLFPSGSGSDTQYF | TGCACCAGCAGCCAATTATTCCCAAGCGGGAGTGGGTCAGATACGCAGTATTTT | NA | TRBJ2-3 | TRBV1 | NA
CATRDTSYEQYF | TGTGCCACCCGGGACACCTCCTACGAGCAGTACTTC | NA | TRBJ2-7 | TRBV19 | few
CASGLAGVGSCNEQFF | TGTGCCAGCGGACTAGCGGGAGTGGGCTCCTGCAATGAGCAGTTCTTC | TRBD2 | TRBJ2-1 | TRBV2 | NA
CASSPEGLVPPYEQYF | TGTGCCAGCTCGCCGGAGGGTTTAGTGCCCCCTTACGAGCAGTACTTC | NA | TRBJ2-7 | TRBV18 | NA
CASSGLAGFTDTQYF | TGTGCCAGCAGCGGTCTAGCGGGGTTCACAGATACGCAGTATTTT | TRBD2 | TRBJ2-3 | TRBV7-9 | once
CASSPLSAEANYGYTF | TGTGCCAGCTCACCACTCTCTGCAGAAGCTAACTATGGCTACACCTTC | NA | TRBJ1-2 | TRBV18 | NA
CASSIWTGVTSGANVLTF | TGTGCCAGTAGTATTTGGACAGGGGTTACCTCTGGGGCCAACGTCCTGACTTTC | TRBD1 | TRBJ2-6 | TRBV19 | NA
CASSLWTSGKSNEQFF | TGTGCCAGCAGTTTATGGACTAGCGGGAAATCAAATGAGCAGTTCTTC | TRBD2 | TRBJ2-1 | TRBV28 | NA
CASSYGTSGRFF | TGTGCCAGCAGTTACGGAACTAGCGGGCGGTTCTTC | TRBD2 | TRBJ2-1 | TRBV6-6 | NA
CASSTWTGEGQPQHF | TGCGCCAGCAGCACCTGGACAGGGGAGGGTCAGCCCCAGCATTTT | TRBD1 | TRBJ1-5 | TRBV5-1 | NA
CASQPGLAGTGELFF | TGTGCCAGCCAACCGGGACTAGCGGGCACCGGGGAGCTGTTTTTT | TRBD2 | TRBJ2-2 | TRBV28 | few
CASSLAPTSGNTGELFF | TGCGCCAGCAGCTTGGCACCCACATCGGGAAACACCGGGGAGCTGTTTTTT | NA | TRBJ2-2 | TRBV5-1 | NA
CASSEFGNEKLFF | TGTGCCAGCAGTGAATTCGGTAATGAAAAACTGTTTTTT | NA | TRBJ1-4 | TRBV25-1 | NA
CASRDTTYGYTF | TGCGCCAGCAGGGACACTACCTATGGCTACACCTTC | NA | TRBJ1-2 | TRBV5-1 | NA
CSVDREGDEQYF | TGCAGCGTTGACCGGGAGGGCGACGAGCAGTACTTC | TRBD2 | TRBJ2-7 | TRBV29-1 | NA
CASSLSRGSYEQYF | TGTGCCAGCAGTTTATCTAGGGGCTCCTACGAGCAGTACTTC | NA | TRBJ2-7 | TRBV27 | NA
CASSLDHQGYEQYF | TGCGCCAGCAGCTTGGATCATCAGGGATACGAGCAGTACTTC | NA | TRBJ2-7 | TRBV5-1 | NA
CASSQDGTGSYEQYF | TGCGCCAGCAGCCAAGATGGGACAGGATCCTACGAGCAGTACTTC | TRBD1 | TRBJ2-7 | TRBV4-3 | once
CATSSEETQYF | TGTGCCACATCTAGTGAGGAGACCCAGTACTTC | NA | TRBJ2-5 | TRBV2 | NA
CASRRGMGNEQFF | TGTGCCAGTAGGCGCGGGATGGGGAATGAGCAGTTCTTC | NA | TRBJ2-1 | TRBV19 | NA
CASSHGRPYEQYF | TGCGCCAGCAGCCATGGCAGGCCCTACGAGCAGTACTTC | NA | TRBJ2-7 | TRBV4-1 | NA
CASSFIPGTGGLETQYF | TGTGCCAGCAGCTTTATCCCCGGGACAGGGGGCTTGGAGACCCAGTACTTC | TRBD1 | TRBJ2-5 | TRBV7-2 | NA
CASSRQARGQPQHF | TGTGCCAGCTCTAGACAGGCACGGGGCCAGCCCCAGCATTTT | NA | TRBJ1-5 | TRBV18 | once
CASSLGGGRAASYEQYF | TGTGCCAGCAGCTTAGGAGGGGGTAGGGCGGCTTCCTACGAGCAGTACTTC | NA | TRBJ2-7 | TRBV7-2 | NA
CASQNSGREDTQYF | TGTGCCAGCCAAAATAGCGGGAGAGAAGATACGCAGTATTTT | TRBD2 | TRBJ2-3 | TRBV28 | few
CAIKNSQTGELFF | TGTGCCATCAAAAATAGTCAAACCGGGGAGCTGTTTTTT | NA | TRBJ2-2 | TRBV10-3 | NA
CAWRKGSLSYEQYF | TGTGCCTGGAGAAAGGGGTCCCTATCCTACGAGCAGTACTTC | NA | TRBJ2-7 | TRBV30 | NA
CASLIEHGTTYEQYF | TGTGCCAGCTTGATAGAGCACGGGACTACCTACGAGCAGTACTTC | TRBD2 | TRBJ2-7 | TRBV28 | NA
CATIGQGALGYGYTF | TGTGCCACGATAGGACAGGGGGCACTCGGCTATGGCTACACCTTC | TRBD1 | TRBJ1-2 | TRBV10-3 | once
CASSLTREDNEQFF | TGTGCCAGCTCACTCACGCGGGAGGACAATGAGCAGTTCTTC | TRBD2 | TRBJ2-1 | TRBV18 | NA
CAWSQTGVGTEAFF | TGTGCCTGGAGTCAAACAGGGGTAGGGACTGAAGCTTTCTTT | TRBD1 | TRBJ1-1 | TRBV30 | NA
CASQAPGVGYTF | TGTGCCAGCCAAGCCCCAGGGGTCGGCTACACCTTC | NA | TRBJ1-2 | TRBV28 | NA
CASKLGTIHSYEQYF | TGTGCCAGCAAATTGGGGACTATCCACTCCTACGAGCAGTACTTC | TRBD2 | TRBJ2-7 | TRBV2 | few
CASSPSDRQQYF | TGTGCCAGCAGTCCCTCCGACAGACAGCAGTACTTC | NA | TRBJ2-7 | TRBV7-8 | few
CAWSGRVRNNSPLHF | TGTGCCTGGAGTGGTCGAGTCCGCAACAATTCACCCCTCCACTTT | NA | TRBJ1-6 | TRBV30 | NA
CASSDPGTGTYEQYF | TGCGCCAGCAGCGACCCCGGGACAGGGACCTACGAGCAGTACTTC | TRBD1 | TRBJ2-7 | TRBV10-1 | NA
CASSASQESYVPYGYTF | TGTGCCAGCAGCGCCTCACAGGAATCCTATGTCCCCTATGGCTACACCTTC | NA | TRBJ1-2 | TRBV9 | few
CASSAAVWAYEQYF | TGTGCCAGCAGCGCGGCTGTCTGGGCCTACGAGCAGTACTTC | NA | TRBJ2-7 | TRBV28 | NA
CASRSGSTDTQYF | TGCGCCAGCAGAAGCGGGAGCACAGATACGCAGTATTTT | NA | TRBJ2-3 | TRBV5-1 | once